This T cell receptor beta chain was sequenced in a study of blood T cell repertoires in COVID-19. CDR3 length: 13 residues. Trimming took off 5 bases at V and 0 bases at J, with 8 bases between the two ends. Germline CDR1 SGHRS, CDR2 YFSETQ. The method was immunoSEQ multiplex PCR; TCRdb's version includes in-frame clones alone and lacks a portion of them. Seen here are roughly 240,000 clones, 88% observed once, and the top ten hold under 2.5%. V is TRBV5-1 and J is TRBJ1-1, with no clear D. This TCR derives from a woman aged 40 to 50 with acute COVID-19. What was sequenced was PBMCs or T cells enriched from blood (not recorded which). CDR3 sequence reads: CASRPEVNTEAFF. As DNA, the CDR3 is TGCGCCAGCAGACCGGAGGTGAACACTGAAGCTTTCTTT.